The clone carrying this T cell receptor (beta chain) was seen a few times. No antigen is known for it. The data are from a study of shared clonotypes between healthy human individuals. Overall study findings and caveats: The study sampled only blood, and tissue repertoires likely differ.

Adults of Caucasian background living in Nashville, Tennessee made up all donors. Partitioning of CD4+ cells yielded a CD45RA+ naive subset and a CD45RA-negative memory subset. Germline CDR1 is SGHRS and CDR2 is YFSETQ. V shed 5 bases and J shed 5 bases, with 16 bases lying between them. The CDR3 is made up of 14 amino acids. Each subset's genomic DNA was shared equally among a number of immunoSEQ plates. The data were produced by immunoSEQ multiplex PCR, yet TCRdb's version contains in-frame clones alone and is incomplete. The table lists about 730,000 clones, 72% of them singletons. The chain employs TRBV5-1 and TRBJ1-1; no firm D call. The TCR was taken from a young woman in good health. The sample taken for sequencing was memory CD4+ T cells sorted from blood. Described subset: CD45RA-negative fraction. The CDR3 DNA follows: TGCGCCAGCAGGGACGAGTTTAAAATAACTGAAGCTTTCTTT. Translated: CASRDEFKITEAFF.